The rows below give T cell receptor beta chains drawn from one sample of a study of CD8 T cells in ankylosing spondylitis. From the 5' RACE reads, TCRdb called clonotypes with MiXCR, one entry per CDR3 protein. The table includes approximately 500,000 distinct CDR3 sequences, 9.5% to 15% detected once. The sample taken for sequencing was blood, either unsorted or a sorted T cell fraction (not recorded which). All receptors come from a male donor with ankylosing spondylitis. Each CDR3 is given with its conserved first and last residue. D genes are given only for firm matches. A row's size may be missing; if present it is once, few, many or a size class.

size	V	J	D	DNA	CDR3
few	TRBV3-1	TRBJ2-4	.	TGTGCCAGCAGCCAAGAAGTTGCTAGCTGGGACATTCAGTACTTC	CASSQEVASWDIQYF
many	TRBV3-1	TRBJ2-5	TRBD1	TGCGCCAGCAGTAGAAGGGGACAGGAGACCCAGTACTTC	CASSRRGQETQYF
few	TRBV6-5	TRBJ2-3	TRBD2	TGTGCCAGCAGTTACGGGGGGGAGGATACGCAGTATTTT	CASSYGGEDTQYF
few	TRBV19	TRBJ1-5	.	TGTGCCAGTAGTATGGAGGGTCGGCTTGGCAATCAGCCCCAGCATTTT	CASSMEGRLGNQPQHF
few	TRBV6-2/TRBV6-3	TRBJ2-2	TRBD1	TGTGCCAGCAGTTACGCTGGACAGGGGAACACCGGGGAGCTGTTTTTT	CASSYAGQGNTGELFF
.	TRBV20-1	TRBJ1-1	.	TGCAGTGCTATACAGTCCCCTAACACTGAAGCTTTCTTT	CSAIQSPNTEAFF
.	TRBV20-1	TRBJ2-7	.	TGCAGTGCTAGATGGAGGTCAGACTACGAGCAGTACTTC	CSARWRSDYEQYF
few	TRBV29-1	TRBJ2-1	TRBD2	TGCAGCGTTGACGGGACTAGCGCCTACAATGAGCAGTTCTTC	CSVDGTSAYNEQFF
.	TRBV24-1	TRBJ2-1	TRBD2	TGTGCCACCAGTGACTCCCGGGGGGTATCCTACAATGAGCAGTTCTTC	CATSDSRGVSYNEQFF
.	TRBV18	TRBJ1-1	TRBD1	TGTGCCAGCTCACCGGTGGCAGGGGGACAGAACACTGAAGCTTTCTTT	CASSPVAGGQNTEAFF
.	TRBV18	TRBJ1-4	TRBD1	TGTGCCAGCTCACCAAACACAGGGGGCAGAGGTGAAAAACTCTTTTTT	CASSPNTGGRGEKLFF
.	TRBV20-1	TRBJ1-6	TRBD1	TGCAGTGCTAGAGCTCCAGGGGGGGGTAATTATAATTCACCCCTCCACTTT	CSARAPGGGNYNSPLHF
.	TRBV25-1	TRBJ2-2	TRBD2	TGTGCCAGCAGTGGCCACGGGACTAGCGGGGCCCTGAACACCGGGGAGCTGTTTTTT	CASSGHGTSGALNTGELFF
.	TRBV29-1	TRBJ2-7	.	TGCAGCGCTGGGCAGGGTGCCTACGAGCAGTACTTC	CSAGQGAYEQYF
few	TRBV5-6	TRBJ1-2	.	TGTGCCAGCAGCTACAGTTGGGTCAGGGGATCCTATGGCTACACCTTC	CASSYSWVRGSYGYTF